This T cell receptor (beta chain) was found in a study of response to subunit inactivated influenza vaccine. Whole-study findings and limits: It was suggested by the authors that few new T cells are recruited by each seasonal influenza vaccination.

This clonotype appeared many times. Antigen specificity is unknown. One entry per CDR3 protein results from TCRdb running MiXCR on the RT-PCR reads. The data show over 650,000 distinct CDR3 sequences, approximately 17% seen once. The CDR3 is 15 amino acids. CDR1 is SNHLY, CDR2 FYNNEI, per germline. Trimming pared 6 bases from V and 5 bases from J, leaving 14 bases between. This clonotype originated in a man aged 45 to 65 who received an inactivated influenza vaccine. The gene calls are TRBV2 and TRBJ1-6; a possible D gene is TRBD1 (6 bases). Sequencing was performed on PBMCs from blood, taken 4 to 6 days after vaccination. CDR3 nucleotide sequence: TGTGCCAGCAGAACCGGGACATCTCATAATTCACCCCTCCACTTT. Translating it yields CASRTGTSHNSPLHF.